These 27 T cell receptor beta chains were all obtained from the same sample, sequenced in a study of cytomegalovirus exposure and HLA in healthy donors (dated by TCRdb to the late 2010s). The receptor library was made with the immunoSEQ multiplex PCR assay. For the multiplex PCR, a mixture combining 60 forward primers for TCR Vbeta segments and 13 reverse primers for TCR Jbeta segments was used. TCRdb limited this immuneACCESS table to in-frame rearrangements with V and J called. A share of clones is missing; checked studies link under half to unresolved V genes, and the rest is unexplained. The sample table records 150,000 to 200,000 clones; over 70% of these occur just once. The ten largest clones take up 7.4% of the sample. The sequenced sample consisted of PBMCs. Receptor source: a male donor in good health and CMV-seropositive.

This chain connects TRBV6-1 to TRBJ2-1; TRBD2 matches 9 bases. V was pared by 4 bases and J by 8 bases, with 9 bases of the junction left unmatched. Germline V gene data show CDR1 as MNHNS and CDR2 as SASEGT. There are 15 residues in the CDR3. The CDR3 spells CASSVLAGSPDEQFF. Written as DNA, the CDR3 is TGTGCCAGCAGTGTTCTAGCGGGGTCCCCAGATGAGCAGTTCTTC.

The genes are TRBV7-8 and TRBJ1-1; tentative D call: TRBD1 (6 bases). V lost 5 bases and J lost 1, with 14 bases in between. There are 15 residues in the CDR3. Germline V gene lookup returns CDR1 SGHVS and CDR2 FQNEAQ. In nucleotides, the CDR3 is TGTGCCAGCAGCCAGAGGGTGGGGGCGAACACTGAAGCTTTCTTT. It encodes CASSQRVGANTEAFF.

The chain combines TRBV11-3 with TRBJ2-1, with 9 bases lining up with TRBD2. This CDR3 has 16 amino acids. J was trimmed by 4 bases and V by 1 base; bases with no gene match: 5. Germline CDR1 is SGHNT and CDR2 is YENEEA. The CDR3 protein is CASSLGRGGGYNEQFF. The CDR3 DNA is TGTGCCAGCAGCTTAGGGCGGGGGGGCGGATACAATGAGCAGTTCTTC.

This clone was picked up a small number of times. J is TRBJ1-2 and V is TRBV11-2, with no clear D. Germline-derived CDR1 and CDR2 are SGHAT and FQNNGV. The ends were cut back, 1 base at V and 3 bases at J, with 9 bases in the middle. This CDR3 comprises 14 residues. The chain's CDR3 is CASSLGRRDYGYTF. CDR3 sequence (DNA): TGTGCCAGCAGCTTAGGCAGGCGGGACTATGGCTACACCTTC.

This chain links TRBV7-2 with TRBJ2-2; 9 bases match TRBD2. The CDR3 is 16 amino acids. The V and J ends lost 1 base and 5 bases, in that order; junction bases with no gene match: 5. Germline V gives CDR1 SGHTA, CDR2 FQGNSA. The CDR3 nucleotides are TGTGCCAGCAGCTTAGGCGGGGGGGCTACGACCGGGGAGCTGTTTTTT. Translated: CASSLGGGATTGELFF. The whole variable domain, filled in from reference TRBV7-2 and TRBJ2-2, reads GAGVSQSPSNKVTEKGKDVELRCDPISGHTALYWYRQSLGQGLEFLIYFQGNSAPDKSGLPSDRFSAERTGGSVSTLTIQRTQQEDSAVYLCASSLGGGATTGELFFGEGSRLTVL.

There are a few counts of this clone. This rearrangement joins TRBV4-1 to TRBJ1-3; 7 positions match TRBD1. There are 16 residues in the CDR3. The germline V gene encodes CDR1 MGHRA and CDR2 YSYEKL. Trimming cost V 1 base and J 4 bases; bases outside gene matches: 7. In nucleotides, the CDR3 is TGCGCCAGCAGCCAAGGTCCCCGGGACAGCGGAAACACCATATATTTT. As protein: CASSQGPRDSGNTIYF.

The chain is built from TRBV25-1 and TRBJ1-3, with D tentatively TRBD1 (5 bases). CDR3 length: 14 amino acids. V was clipped by 6 bases and J by 3 bases, with 12 bases between them. From germline, CDR1 is MGHDK and CDR2 SYGVNS. Here the CDR3 DNA reads TGTGCCAGCAGCCAGGGATCTGATGGAAACACCATATATTTT. It yields the protein CASSQGSDGNTIYF.

This clone has just a few counts. The CDR3 here is CASSLAGGPGDYYTEAFF. The CDR3 DNA follows: TGCGCCAGCAGCTTGGCCGGGGGGCCCGGGGATTATTACACTGAAGCTTTCTTT. The chain uses TRBV5-1 and TRBJ1-1; a weak D match, TRBD1 (6 bases). V lost 0 bases to trimming and J lost 3 bases, with 21 bases between them. The CDR3 runs to 18 residues. Per the germline V gene, CDR1 is SGHRS and CDR2 is YFSETQ.

The chain combines TRBV19 with TRBJ2-2; 11 bases map to TRBD2. V lost 4 bases, J lost 3 bases, and 4 bases stayed unmatched. The CDR3 extends over 16 amino acids. Germline lookup yields CDR1 LNHDA and CDR2 SQIVND (reference sequence). CDR3 DNA: TGTGCCAGTAGTACACTAGCGGGGGCGTACACCGGGGAGCTGTTTTTT. It specifies CASSTLAGAYTGELFF.

The CDR3 protein is CASSGQGGYTGELFF. CDR3 nucleotides: TGTGCCAGCAGTGGTCAGGGAGGGTACACCGGGGAGCTGTTTTTT. The gene calls are TRBV2 and TRBJ2-2, with 7 bases aligning to TRBD2. The CDR3 covers 15 residues. Germline V gene sequence: CDR1 SNHLY, CDR2 FYNNEI. Losses at the gene ends were 4 bases for V and 3 bases for J; bases not matched to a gene: 5.

The J gene is TRBJ2-6, the V gene TRBV2, with 10 positions matching TRBD2. The J segment lost 0 bases and the V segment lost 7 bases, leaving 12 bases of the junction unmatched. The V gene's germline CDR1 is SNHLY and CDR2 FYNNEI. The CDR3 runs 19 residues. The CDR3 loop reads CASTRRRLAGRSGANVLTF. DNA of the CDR3: TGTGCCAGCACCCGGAGACGACTAGCGGGTCGCTCTGGGGCCAACGTCCTGACTTTC.

This chain links TRBV5-1 with TRBJ1-2; D possibly corresponds to TRBD1 (5 bases). With 5 bases removed from V and 6 bases from J, the gap between germline ends came to 14 bases. CDR1 is SGHRS, CDR2 YFSETQ, per germline. The CDR3 contains 13 residues. The chain's CDR3 is CASSRGGTDGYTF. As DNA, the CDR3 is TGCGCCAGCAGTCGGGGGGGGACGGATGGCTACACCTTC.

The rearrangement links TRBV6-5 to TRBJ1-2; D perhaps matches TRBD1 (6 bases). CDR3 size: 14 residues. The V gene lost 0 bases and the J gene lost 3 bases, with 8 bases spanning the gap. Per germline, CDR1 MNHEY and CDR2 SVGAGI. The CDR3 region has the DNA TGTGCCAGCAGTTACTCGCCAGGGGACTATGGCTACACCTTC. Translation gives CASSYSPGDYGYTF.

The chain is built from TRBV2 and TRBJ2-5; 9 nucleotides line up with TRBD2. CDR3 size: 14 residues. J was trimmed by 1 base and V by 6 bases; bases with no gene match: 3. From germline, CDR1 is SNHLY and CDR2 FYNNEI. The CDR3 here is CASRWTSAQETQYF. CDR3 in DNA: TGTGCCAGCAGGTGGACTAGCGCCCAAGAGACCCAGTACTTC.

This clone turned up a few times. V and J are TRBV6-5 and TRBJ2-7, with D maybe TRBD1 (5 bases). The CDR3 is made up of 13 amino acids. The V gene lost 4 bases and the J gene lost 6 bases, with 13 bases spanning the gap. CDR1 and CDR2 from the germline V gene are MNHEY and SVGAGI. The CDR3 DNA reads as TGTGCCAGCAGTTTACGGCAGGGTGGCGAGCAGTACTTC. Its translation is CASSLRQGGEQYF.

The rearrangement uses TRBV18 and TRBJ1-1, with unresolved D. The CDR3 sequence is 13 residues long. V shed 6 bases and J shed 1 base, with 9 bases lying between them. Germline V gene lookup returns CDR1 KGHSH and CDR2 LQKENI. In DNA, the CDR3 is TGTGCCAGCTCCTACAGTGCGAACACTGAAGCTTTCTTT. Protein: CASSYSANTEAFF.

The CDR3 DNA sequence: TGTGCCAGCAGCTTGGGTACTAGCGGGCCCTCCTACAATGAGCAGTTCTTC. Residues: CASSLGTSGPSYNEQFF. The chain joins TRBV5-4 to TRBJ2-1; TRBD2 matches 9 bases. V dropped 0 bases and J dropped 0; count of bases not matched to a gene: 4. The CDR3 is made up of 17 amino acids. CDR1 and CDR2 from the germline V gene are SGHNT and YYREEE (reference sequence).

This clone was counted between two and nine times. The chain links TRBV6-1 to TRBJ1-5; D unresolved. Trimming took 6 bases from V and 1 from J, leaving 13 bases between them. CDR3 length: 15 residues. The V gene's germline CDR1 is MNHNS and CDR2 SASEGT. The CDR3 bases are TGTGCCAGCAGAACTCTCTGGTCCAGCAATCAGCCCCAGCATTTT. As protein: CASRTLWSSNQPQHF.

The genes are TRBV4-1 and TRBJ2-5; D may be TRBD1 (5 bases). The J call is uncertain, as TRBJ2-7 better fits the DNA end. From germline, CDR1 is MGHRA and CDR2 YSYEKL. The CDR3 extends over 16 amino acids. CDR3: CASSQLRGYSGYEQYF. The CDR3 DNA is TGCGCCAGCAGCCAGCTTAGGGGCTACTCAGGCTACGAGCAGTACTTC.

Comment on this clone: The DNA is omitted, as the CDR3 cannot be located on it reliably, and the CDR3 follows TCRdb's listing. The chain is built from TRBV6-6 and TRBJ2-5; the D call of TRBD1 is as the table states it, not checked on the DNA. A total of 14 residues make up the CDR3, ends included. Looked up from germline, CDR1 is MNHNY and CDR2 is SVGAGI (reference sequence). CDR3 in amino acids: CASSTSDRPYEQYF.

This clone was seen only a few times. Here the CDR3 reads CASSGVRGNTIYF. The DNA of the CDR3 is TGTGCCAGCAGCGGGGTTCGTGGAAACACCATATATTTT. This rearrangement joins TRBV2 to TRBJ1-3, with D unclear. The V gene lost 6 bases and the J gene lost 3 bases, with 9 bases spanning the gap. The CDR3 length is 13 residues. Germline values: CDR1 SNHLY, CDR2 FYNNEI. Filled out from reference TRBV2 and TRBJ1-3, the complete variable domain reads EPEVTQTPSHQVTQMGQEVILRCVPISNHLYFYWYRQILGQKVEFLVSFYNNEISEKSEIFDDQFSVERPDGSNFTLKIRSTKLEDSAMYFCASSGVRGNTIYFGEGSWLTVV.

The V and J genes are TRBV2 and TRBJ1-5; 8 bases align to TRBD1. In germline, CDR1 is SNHLY, CDR2 FYNNEI. The CDR3 extends over 14 amino acids. The J segment lost 6 bases and the V segment lost 5 bases, leaving 6 bases of the junction unmatched. The CDR3 is CASSLQGEIQPQHF. CDR3 DNA sequence: TGTGCCAGCAGTTTACAGGGGGAGATTCAGCCCCAGCATTTT.

This clone was found once. This chain connects TRBV29-1 to TRBJ2-5, with 7 bases aligning to TRBD1. CDR1 is SQVTM and CDR2 is ANQGSEA in the germline V gene. With V trimmed by 5 bases and J by 2 bases, 5 bases remained unmatched. The CDR3 is 13 residues long. The CDR3 region has the DNA TGCAGCGTTCTCACAGGGGTTCAAGAGACCCAGTACTTC. Protein: CSVLTGVQETQYF.

This chain uses TRBV4-1 with TRBJ1-2; 11 bases line up with TRBD1. The CDR3 consists of 15 residues. The germline CDR1 and CDR2 sequences are MGHRA and YSYEKL. Unmatched junction bases numbered 6, after V lost 4 bases and J lost 5 bases. The CDR3 reads CASSRGQGARYGYTF. CDR3 coding DNA: TGCGCCAGCAGCCGAGGACAGGGGGCGAGGTATGGCTACACCTTC.

The genes are TRBV7-6 and TRBJ1-1, with 10 bases fitting TRBD1. In germline, CDR1 is SGHVS, CDR2 FNYEAQ. Unmatched junction bases numbered 5, after V lost 5 bases and J lost 5 bases. The CDR3 has 14 amino acids. Here the CDR3 reads CASSQPGQGTEAFF. The CDR3 DNA reads as TGTGCCAGCAGCCAACCGGGACAGGGGACTGAAGCTTTCTTT.

V is TRBV7-9 and J is TRBJ1-1; a possible D gene is TRBD1 (6 bases). Trimming shortened V by 6 bases and J by 5 bases, and 16 bases separated the two germline ends. This CDR3 region has 14 residues. Germline V gives CDR1 SEHNR, CDR2 FQNEAQ (reference sequence). CDR3 DNA: TGTGCCAGCAGTTCTCGTGACAGGCGGACTGAAGCTTTCTTT. Translation: CASSSRDRRTEAFF.

This clone appeared once. The V call is TRBV27, the J call TRBJ2-1; 10 bases fit TRBD2. Germline V gene lookup returns CDR1 MNHEY and CDR2 SMNVEV (reference sequence). The CDR3 is 13 amino acids. Losses at the gene ends were 7 bases for V and 7 bases for J; bases not matched to a gene: 4. CDR3 loop: CASTQAGGNEQFF. The CDR3 DNA sequence: TGTGCCAGCACCCAAGCGGGGGGGAATGAGCAGTTCTTC.